This T cell receptor (beta chain) was identified in a study of blood T cell repertoires in COVID-19. Profiling relied on immunoSEQ multiplex PCR, and the TCRdb table lists in-frame clones only, not all of them. Of over 200,000 clones listed, approximately 84% are singletons. The CDR3 spans 13 residues. V lost 3 bases to trimming and J lost 0 bases, with 5 bases between them. Germline V gene lookup returns CDR1 GTSNPN and CDR2 SVGIG (reference sequence). This rearrangement joins TRBV30 to TRBJ1-4; D remains unclear. Sequenced: peripheral blood. This clonotype was sampled from a man aged 45 to 65 with active or convalescent COVID-19. DNA of the CDR3: TGTGCCTGGAGGGCCGCAACTAATGAAAAACTGTTTTTT. This translates into CAWRAATNEKLFF.